Listed below are T cell receptor beta chains from one sample, sequenced in a study of control samples from healthy donors and cancer patients. The data were produced by immunoSEQ multiplex PCR, yet TCRdb's version contains in-frame clones alone and is incomplete. The sample carries 150,000 or so clones, 93% recorded once. The sequenced sample consisted of blood. The receptors were sampled from a young man in good health. The CDR3 runs from the conserved cysteine through the conserved F or W. D genes are given only for firm matches. Not every row has a clone size; where given, it reads once, few, many or a size class.

clone size	V gene	D gene	J gene	CDR3 DNA	CDR3 protein
once	TRBV30	-	TRBJ1-5	TGTGCCTGGACCCCGGGGAACCATGGGCCCCAGCATTTT	CAWTPGNHGPQHF
-	TRBV27	-	TRBJ2-2	TGTGCCAGCAGCCGTCGAAACACCGGGGAGCTGTTTTTT	CASSRRNTGELFF
few	TRBV6-5	-	TRBJ2-7	TGTGCCAGCGGTCAATACGAGCAGTACTTC	CASGQYEQYF
-	TRBV7-2	-	TRBJ1-6	TGTGCCAGCAGCATCCGACATGATAATTCACCCCTCCACTTT	CASSIRHDNSPLHF
-	TRBV27	-	TRBJ1-2	TGTGCCAGCAGTTTCGTGGGCCTTGGTGGTGGCTACACCTTC	CASSFVGLGGGYTF
-	TRBV19	-	TRBJ1-1	TGTGCCAGTAGTATAGGTGGCAGGAACACTGAAGCTTTCTTT	CASSIGGRNTEAFF
-	TRBV6-6	TRBD1	TRBJ1-6	TGTGCCAGCAGTTCGGACAGGCGGTATAATTCACCCCTCCACTTT	CASSSDRRYNSPLHF
once	TRBV30	TRBD1	TRBJ1-1	TGTGCCTGGAGTATCAGGGGGCCGTACACTGAAGCTTTCTTT	CAWSIRGPYTEAFF
-	TRBV5-1	-	TRBJ2-2	TGCGCCACCCATCCCGGGGGCGGCAACACCGGGGAGCTGTTTTTT	CATHPGGGNTGELFF
-	TRBV9	-	TRBJ1-4	TGTGCCAGCAGCGTAGCGGGAGGGGGAAGTGAAAAACTGTTTTTT	CASSVAGGGSEKLFF
-	TRBV7-9	-	TRBJ1-5	TGTGCCAGCAGCCATTCGCTTTCGGGAGAGAGCAATCAGCCCCAGCATTTT	CASSHSLSGESNQPQHF
-	TRBV7-6	-	TRBJ1-4	TGTGCCAGCAGCTTATTGGGGGCAACTAATGAAAAACTGTTTTTT	CASSLLGATNEKLFF
-	TRBV2	-	TRBJ2-3	TGTGCCATACAAGAACGCGGGGACACAGATACGCAGTATTTT	CAIQERGDTDTQYF
-	TRBV3-1/TRBV3-2	-	TRBJ2-4	TGTGCCAGCAGCCCCCGCGGAGCCCACTTAGCCAAAAACATTCAGTACTTC	CASSPRGAHLAKNIQYF
-	TRBV5-6	-	TRBJ1-5	-	CASSRGLTLGTQHF
few	TRBV5-1	-	TRBJ1-5	TGCGCCAGCAGCTTGGTATGGGGGAGCAATCAGCCCCAGCATTTT	CASSLVWGSNQPQHF
-	TRBV27	-	TRBJ1-1	TGTGCCAGCAGTTCACTTCAGGTAAACACTGAAGCTTTCTTT	CASSSLQVNTEAFF
-	TRBV4-1	TRBD1	TRBJ2-1	TGCGCCAGCAGCCCGCGGGACAGGGTACATGAGCAGTTCTTC	CASSPRDRVHEQFF
-	TRBV30	-	TRBJ2-1	TGTGCCTGGAGGCCGACTAGTACCCCCTACAATGAGCAGTTCTTC	CAWRPTSTPYNEQFF
-	TRBV21-1	-	TRBJ1-1	TGTGCCAGCAGTGACCACCAAGTGATCAACACTGAAGCTTTCTTT	CASSDHQVINTEAFF
-	TRBV18	TRBD2	TRBJ2-3	TGTGCCAGCTCACGGTCGAATTCGGGAGGGCCGACAGATACGCAGTATTTT	CASSRSNSGGPTDTQYF
-	TRBV6-5	-	TRBJ1-2	TGTGCCAGCAGTTACGGCAGGGGAGACTATGGCTACACCTTC	CASSYGRGDYGYTF
once	TRBV12-3/TRBV12-4	-	TRBJ1-2	TGTGCCAGCAGTTTTTTGTACGATCGCTACACCTTC	CASSFLYDRYTF
-	TRBV5-1	-	TRBJ1-2	TGCGCCAGCAGATTCCTGGCAGGGAACTATGGCTACACCTTC	CASRFLAGNYGYTF
-	TRBV19	-	TRBJ2-1	TGTGCCAGTAGTATGGCAGGCTCCTACAATGAGCAGTTCTTC	CASSMAGSYNEQFF
once	TRBV6-2/TRBV6-3	-	TRBJ1-5	TGTGCCAGCAGTTACGGCGGGGTTAGCAATCAGCCCCAGCATTTT	CASSYGGVSNQPQHF
-	TRBV7-9	-	TRBJ2-5	TGTGCCAGCAGCTTAGCTAGAAGGGAGACCCAGTACTTC	CASSLARRETQYF
-	TRBV7-9	TRBD2	TRBJ2-3	TGTGCCAGCAGCTACCTAGCGGGGACTAGCGGGAGCACAGATACGCAGTATTTT	CASSYLAGTSGSTDTQYF
-	TRBV5-1	TRBD2	TRBJ2-3	TGCGCCAGCAGTCGCACGCCGCCTAGCGGGGGCACAGATACGCAGTATTTT	CASSRTPPSGGTDTQYF
-	TRBV5-1	-	TRBJ1-1	TGCGCCAGCAGTGGAGGGTTGAGGGATACTGAAGCTTTCTTT	CASSGGLRDTEAFF
-	TRBV9	-	TRBJ2-5	TGTGCCAGCAGCATCTCAACGGACCGACAAGAGACCCAGTACTTC	CASSISTDRQETQYF
-	TRBV9	TRBD2	TRBJ2-3	TGTGCCAGCAGCGAAGGACTAGCGGGAGAAACAGATACGCAGTATTTT	CASSEGLAGETDTQYF
-	TRBV20-1	-	TRBJ2-5	TGCAGTCCAACCGACCAAGAGACCCAGTACTTC	CSPTDQETQYF
-	TRBV6-5	TRBD2	TRBJ2-5	TGTGCCAGCAGAAGCGGGGGGAAAGAGACCCAGTACTTC	CASRSGGKETQYF
once	TRBV20-1	-	TRBJ2-7	TGCAGTGCTAGTGGCCCCGCCTACGAGCAGTACTTC	CSASGPAYEQYF
-	TRBV5-1	-	TRBJ1-1	TGCGCCAGCAGCTTGGGGGGCAGTCCAAGGGCTGAAGCTTTCTTT	CASSLGGSPRAEAFF
-	TRBV20-1	-	TRBJ1-6	TGCAGTGCTAGAGTCCAAGGACCCCTCCACTTT	CSARVQGPLHF
once	TRBV6-4	TRBD1	TRBJ1-1	TGTGCCAGCAGCCCGGGACAGGGTGAGACTGAAGCTTTCTTT	CASSPGQGETEAFF
-	TRBV19	TRBD1	TRBJ2-7	TGTGCCAGTAGACTAGACAGGGAATGCTGCGAGCAGTACTTC	CASRLDRECCEQYF
-	TRBV28	TRBD1	TRBJ2-7	TGTGCCAGCAGTTTATGGCAGGGGGCATACGAGCAGTACTTC	CASSLWQGAYEQYF
once	TRBV7-6	-	TRBJ1-6	TGTGCCAGCAGCTTTACGGGGAATAATTCACCCCTCCACTTT	CASSFTGNNSPLHF
-	TRBV11-1	TRBD1	TRBJ2-1	TGTGCCAGCAGCTCGTACCGGGACAGGGGTTGGGATGAGCAGTTCTTC	CASSSYRDRGWDEQFF
-	TRBV27	-	TRBJ2-3	TGTGCCAGCAGTTTAGCCGATACGCAGTATTTT	CASSLADTQYF
once	TRBV7-3	TRBD1	TRBJ1-5	TGTGCCAGCAACCTGAACAGGGGAAATCAGCCCCAGCATTTT	CASNLNRGNQPQHF
-	TRBV27	-	TRBJ2-2	TGTGCCAGCAGTCCGGCCTCGGCGGGCACCGGGGAGCTGTTTTTT	CASSPASAGTGELFF